These 23 T cell receptor beta chains originate from one sample sequenced in a study of T cells in Graves' hyperthyroidism and ophthalmopathy. Amplification of TCR beta CDR3 regions used RNA as the template. With the HTBI primer set, the TCR CDR3 went through a first round of RT-PCR. TCRdb independently ran MiXCR on the multiplex PCR reads; one entry per CDR3 protein. The sample comprises 550,000 to 700,000 distinct CDR3 sequences, 40% to 55% of which are singletons, and around 20% rests with the top ten. The specimen was peripheral blood or thyroid tissue (not recorded which). These receptors all come from an adult woman with Graves' disease, either hyperthyroidism or ophthalmopathy (not recorded which).

The chain carries TRBV6-4 and TRBJ2-5; maybe TRBD2 (6 bases). The DNA end is more similar to TRBJ2-1, so the J call may be wrong. The germline CDR1 and CDR2 sequences are MRHNA and SNTAGT. The CDR3 is 13 residues long. The CDR3 region has the DNA TGTGCCAGCAGCCCGGGACTTTACAATGAGCAGTTCTTC. Its protein product is CASSPGLYNEQFF.

The sample holds a few counts of this clonotype. This chain connects TRBV30 to TRBJ2-2, with a tentative D call TRBD1 (6 bases). Trimming removed 1 base at V and 6 bases at J, with 6 bases between. The CDR3 extends over 12 amino acids. Germline CDR1 GTSNPN, CDR2 SVGIG (reference sequence). CDR3: CAWSGGPGELFF. The DNA for the CDR3 is TGTGCCTGGAGTGGGGGGCCCGGGGAGCTGTTTTTT.

This clonotype occurred many times. The chain is built from TRBV28 and TRBJ2-5; D perhaps matches TRBD2 (6 bases). V lost 8 bases and J lost 2, with 12 bases in between. CDR1 is MDHEN, CDR2 SYDVKM, per germline. There are 13 residues in the CDR3. CDR3 nucleotide sequence: TGTGCCAGCGCCCGGACTATACAAGAGACCCAGTACTTC. It specifies CASARTIQETQYF.

This sequence joins TRBV6-2 or TRBV6-3 and TRBJ1-1; TRBD1 agrees at 8 bases. The CDR3 covers 13 residues. V was pared by 11 bases and J by 1 base, with 6 bases of the junction left unmatched. Germline assignment: CDR1 MNHEY and CDR2 SVGEGT. The CDR3 region is CAGAGTGNTEAFF. In DNA form, the CDR3 reads TGTGCCGGGGCCGGGACAGGGAACACTGAAGCTTTCTTT.

This clonotype has a count of ten or more. The chain links TRBV20-1 to TRBJ1-5, with 9 bases identical to TRBD1. The germline CDR1 and CDR2 sequences are DFQATT and SNEGSKA (reference sequence). The CDR3 is 13 residues long. The CDR3 nucleotides read TGCACACGGACAGGGGTGGCAAATCAGCCCCAGCATTTT. Amino acid sequence: CTRTGVANQPQHF.

The J gene is TRBJ2-3, the V gene TRBV15; 11 nucleotides match TRBD2. This CDR3 spans 17 amino acids. V lost 1 base and J lost 2; bases outside the gene matches: 5. Germline assignment: CDR1 LNHNV and CDR2 YYDKDF (reference sequence). In nucleotides, the CDR3 is TGTGCCACCAGCAGAGGGCTGACTAGCGGGATCACAGATACGCAGTATTTT. It specifies CATSRGLTSGITDTQYF.

This clonotype was found many times. The chain couples TRBV6-5 to TRBJ2-7; 8 bases line up with TRBD2. Germline V gene data show CDR1 as MNHEY and CDR2 as SVGAGI. The CDR3 consists of 15 residues. Germline trimming cut 0 bases from V and 0 bases from J; bases unmatched to any gene: 1. CDR3 nucleotide sequence: TGTGCCAGCAGTTACTCACTAGCGGACTCCTACGAGCAGTACTTC. The encoded protein is CASSYSLADSYEQYF.

The table lists this clonotype with a few counts. The V gene is TRBV20-1, the J gene TRBJ1-4; 9 bases align to TRBD1. Per germline, CDR1 DFQATT and CDR2 SNEGSKA (reference sequence). The CDR3 runs to 14 residues. V gave up 2 bases and J gave up 5 bases; unmatched junction bases: 3. CDR3 in amino acids: CSARSGTGNEKLFF. DNA of the CDR3: TGCAGTGCTAGAAGCGGGACAGGGAATGAAAAACTGTTTTTT.

A few counts support this clonotype. The chain combines TRBV7-9 with TRBJ1-5, with D possibly matching TRBD1 (6 bases). The CDR3 runs 18 residues. Germline CDR1 is SEHNR and CDR2 is FQNEAQ (reference sequence). V was shortened by 2 bases and J by 0 bases, with 17 bases between the two germline ends. CDR3 loop: CASSLRGVSGYSNQPQHF. CDR3 DNA sequence: TGTGCCAGCAGCTTAAGGGGGGTCTCTGGCTATAGCAATCAGCCCCAGCATTTT.

The chain couples TRBV9 to TRBJ1-2; TRBD1 matches at 9 bases. The CDR3 is made up of 13 amino acids. Germline V gene lookup returns CDR1 SGDLS and CDR2 YYNGEE. The V gene end was trimmed by 2 bases and the J gene end by 6 bases; junction bases not matched to a gene: 2. The CDR3 sequence: CASSVRTGDGYTF. CDR3 in DNA: TGTGCCAGCAGCGTTAGGACAGGGGATGGCTACACCTTC.

The chain is built from TRBV2 and TRBJ2-7, with D perhaps TRBD2 (6 bases). The CDR3 has 15 amino acids. Trimming took off 6 bases at V and 0 bases at J, with 15 bases between the two ends. Looked up from germline, CDR1 is SNHLY and CDR2 is FYNNEI. The CDR3, as DNA: TGTGCCAGCAGCTTTACTTGGGGGGTCTCCTACGAGCAGTACTTC. Its translation is CASSFTWGVSYEQYF.

This clonotype was recorded only once. V gene TRBV7-3 combines with J gene TRBJ2-3; 9 nucleotides align to TRBD2. CDR3 length: 16 residues. V was pared by 0 bases and J by 3 bases, with 4 bases of the junction left unmatched. CDR1 and CDR2 (germline): SGHTA, FQGTGA. The CDR3 spells CASSLTAGGPTDTQYF. The CDR3 DNA reads as TGTGCCAGCAGCTTAACGGCGGGAGGGCCGACAGATACGCAGTATTTT.

The V and J genes are TRBV11-1 and TRBJ1-1, with 7 bases fitting TRBD1. CDR1 is SGHAT, CDR2 FQDESV, per germline (reference sequence). This CDR3 has 17 residues. J lost 0 bases, V lost 5 bases, and 12 bases had no gene match. CDR3 amino acids: CASSPRKGAWMNTEAFF. DNA for the CDR3: TGTGCCAGCAGCCCTCGCAAGGGGGCTTGGATGAACACTGAAGCTTTCTTT.

The chain couples TRBV11-2 to TRBJ1-2, with 8 nucleotides matching TRBD1. J gave up 3 bases and V 5 bases, and 8 bases lay outside the gene matches. From germline, CDR1 is SGHAT and CDR2 FQNNGV. The CDR3 runs to 15 residues. CDR3 region: CASSPGQGADYGYTF. Here the CDR3 DNA reads TGTGCCAGCAGCCCAGGACAGGGAGCCGACTATGGCTACACCTTC.

This clonotype was picked up many times. The chain is built from TRBV20-1 and TRBJ1-6, with D uncertain. The CDR3 has 16 residues. Trimming left V 1 base short and J 3 bases short, with 13 bases between. Germline CDR1 and CDR2: DFQATT and SNEGSKA (reference sequence). CDR3 in amino acids: CSARAPVPSYNSPLHF. CDR3 nucleotide sequence: TGCAGTGCTAGAGCTCCGGTCCCCAGCTATAATTCACCCCTCCACTTT.

The chain joins TRBV30 to TRBJ2-7; either TRBD1 or TRBD2 may fit D (5 bases each). Trimming removed 0 bases from V and 2 bases from J, with 11 bases in between. This CDR3 has 14 residues. Germline V gene data show CDR1 as GTSNPN and CDR2 as SVGIG (reference sequence). This CDR3 reads CAWSVRGATYEQYF. The CDR3 DNA sequence: TGTGCCTGGAGTGTACGAGGGGCCACCTACGAGCAGTACTTC.

CDR3 in amino acids: CSVGPGDSYEQYF. Here the CDR3 DNA reads TGCAGCGTTGGGCCAGGCGACTCCTACGAGCAGTACTTC. This chain uses TRBV29-1 with TRBJ2-7; D ambiguous. Between the trimmed V and J ends, which lost 4 bases and 0 bases, there was a span of 10 bases. CDR1 and CDR2 (germline): SQVTM, ANQGSEA. This CDR3 has 13 residues.

This chain uses TRBV2 with TRBJ1-1; the D gene is possibly TRBD1 (5 bases). V lost 3 bases, J lost 6 bases, and 11 bases lay in between. Germline V gene lookup returns CDR1 SNHLY and CDR2 FYNNEI. This CDR3 region has 13 residues. The CDR3 nucleotides read TGTGCCAGCAGTGAGATGGGGCTGCCTGAAGCTTTCTTT. Amino acids: CASSEMGLPEAFF.

This clonotype appeared many times. The CDR3 DNA reads as TGTGCCAGCAGCCAAGAGGAAGGGGGCAACACTGAAGCTTTCTTT. This encodes CASSQEEGGNTEAFF. The chain has TRBV4-2 and TRBJ1-1; TRBD1 matches 7 bases. The CDR3 has 15 amino acids. CDR1 is LGHNA and CDR2 is YNFKEQ in the germline V gene. J gave up 2 bases and V 0 bases, and 3 bases lay outside the gene matches.

There are many counts of this clonotype. V is TRBV19 and J is TRBJ1-2, with D unresolved. CDR3 length: 14 residues. The V end lost 5 bases, the J end lost 8 bases, and 18 bases lay between the germline ends. Germline V gives CDR1 LNHDA, CDR2 SQIVND (reference sequence). The CDR3 bases are TGTGCCAGTAGTTTACTTCATCCAAGACGAGGCTACACCTTC. Residues: CASSLLHPRRGYTF.

This clonotype showed up many times. V and J are TRBV19 and TRBJ2-2; D uncertain. Trimming removed 7 bases from V and 4 bases from J, with 10 bases in between. CDR3 size: 13 residues. Germline CDR1 reads LNHDA; CDR2 reads SQIVND (reference sequence). The CDR3 sequence: CASTAALTGELFF. The CDR3 nucleotides are TGTGCCAGTACGGCGGCACTCACCGGGGAGCTGTTTTTT.

The chain joins TRBV6-5 to TRBJ1-1, with D unresolved. Trimming cost V 2 bases and J 5 bases, with 9 bases left between them. The length of the CDR3 is 13 residues. The germline CDR1 and CDR2 sequences are MNHEY and SVGAGI. CDR3 residues: CASSYETTTEAFF. The DNA for the CDR3 is TGTGCCAGCAGTTACGAGACAACGACTGAAGCTTTCTTT.

This clonotype was seen at least ten times. The rearrangement links TRBV5-6 to TRBJ1-1, with D maybe TRBD1 (5 bases). Germline CDR1 SGHDT, CDR2 YYEEEE. V was pared by 4 bases and J by 8 bases, with 12 bases between. The CDR3 is 12 amino acids. CDR3 in amino acids: CASSPGRGEAFF. The CDR3, as DNA: TGTGCCAGCAGCCCGGGACGGGGAGAAGCTTTCTTT.